Included here is one T cell receptor beta chain sequence, with context. Its antigen has not been determined. Nothing much larger sits one base from this clone, and base qualities are not available. This sample was taken from a study of blood T cell repertoires in COVID-19 (dated by TCRdb to about 2020). About the study as a whole: Samples from collaborators originated in the United States, Italy and Spain and spanned both the acute and convalescent phases of COVID-19. The material from the prospective study consisted of cDNA or gDNA derived from T cells, B-cell-depleted T cells, or PBMCs. Deeply sampled blood TCRbeta repertoires from subjects exposed to, actively infected with, or recovered from COVID-19 were included in the dataset. The repertoires were made available in a free public database intended to serve as a resource for research on the immune response to SARS-CoV-2. The samples were drawn from the first 160 participants of the ongoing ImmuneRACE study and from 950 to 1,500 subjects provided by 6 global collaborators. The sample metadata nearly always contained a de-identified subject ID, COVID-19 status, age in years and sex. Where available, HLA class I and class II types were obtained from metadata supplied by the sample provider rather than from assay-based typing. Broader findings and caveats from the paper: Clinical and demographic metadata were provided uncurated, with the amount varying by source and participant.

Relative to germline, V is 7 bases shorter and J is 6 bases shorter, with 14 bases between their ends. Reading from cysteine to phenylalanine, the CDR3 counts 13 amino acids. Kept here is only the CDR3 DNA, which spans 39 bases and is read in frame from base 1. The germline V gene (reference sequence) specifies SEHNR as CDR1 and FQNEAQ as CDR2. The immunoSEQ Assay, a bias-controlled multiplex PCR, was used to amplify TCRbeta CDR3 regions from genomic DNA. As for the original processing: Nucleated cell counts per sample were estimated from amplification of reference gene primers within the assay. To quantify the absolute abundance of each unique TCRbeta CDR3 rearrangement, sequence reads were collapsed and filtered. For each sample, productive Simpson clonality was calculated as the square root of Simpson's diversity index over productive rearrangements. Drawn from immuneACCESS, this table holds only the in-frame rearrangements with V and J called that TCRdb kept. Clones are partly lost; checked studies trace under half to an unresolved V gene and leave the rest unexplained. V and J calls and clone size are as listed in that table; D and trimming were resolved from the DNA. Across this sample there are roughly 39,000 clones, with roughly 78% seen only once. The ten biggest clones cover roughly 25% of the sample.

The collaborating institutions used their own protocols to collect whole blood in K2EDTA tubes. Collaborator samples were shipped for TCRbeta analysis as frozen whole blood, isolated PBMCs, or DNA extracted from either sample type. The rearrangement joined TRBV7-9 to TRBJ2-3; the D segment could be TRBD2, given 5 matching bases. The TCR comes from a man between 65 and 85 years old with acute or convalescent COVID-19. Sequences were obtained from peripheral blood. This receptor has the CDR3 CASTTIRRDTQYF. The nucleotides read TGTGCCAGCACCACGATTCGGAGGGATACGCAGTATTTT.